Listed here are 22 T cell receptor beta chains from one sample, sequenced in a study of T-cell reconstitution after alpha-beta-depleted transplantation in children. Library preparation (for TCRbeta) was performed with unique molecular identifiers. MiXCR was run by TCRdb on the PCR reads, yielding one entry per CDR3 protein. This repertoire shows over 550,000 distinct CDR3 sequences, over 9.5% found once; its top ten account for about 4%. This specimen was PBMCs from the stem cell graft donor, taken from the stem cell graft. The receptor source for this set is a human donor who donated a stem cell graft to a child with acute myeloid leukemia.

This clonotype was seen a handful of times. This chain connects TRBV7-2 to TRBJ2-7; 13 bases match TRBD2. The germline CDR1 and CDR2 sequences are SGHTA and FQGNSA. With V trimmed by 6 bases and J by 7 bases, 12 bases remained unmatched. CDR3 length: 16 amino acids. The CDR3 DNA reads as TGTGCCAGCAGTCGGACTAGCGGGAGCTTGGGGGTAGAGCAGTACTTC. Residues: CASSRTSGSLGVEQYF. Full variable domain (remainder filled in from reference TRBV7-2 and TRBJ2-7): GAGVSQSPSNKVTEKGKDVELRCDPISGHTALYWYRQSLGQGLEFLIYFQGNSAPDKSGLPSDRFSAERTGGSVSTLTIQRTQQEDSAVYLCASSRTSGSLGVEQYFGPGTRLTVT.

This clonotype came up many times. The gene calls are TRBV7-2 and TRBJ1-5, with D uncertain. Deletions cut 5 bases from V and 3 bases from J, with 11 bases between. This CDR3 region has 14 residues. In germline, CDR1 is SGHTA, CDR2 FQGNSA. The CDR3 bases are TGTGCCAGCAGCGCCGGACTCAACAATCAGCCCCAGCATTTT. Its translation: CASSAGLNNQPQHF. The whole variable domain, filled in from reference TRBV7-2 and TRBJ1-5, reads GAGVSQSPSNKVTEKGKDVELRCDPISGHTALYWYRQSLGQGLEFLIYFQGNSAPDKSGLPSDRFSAERTGGSVSTLTIQRTQQEDSAVYLCASSAGLNNQPQHFGDGTRLSIL.

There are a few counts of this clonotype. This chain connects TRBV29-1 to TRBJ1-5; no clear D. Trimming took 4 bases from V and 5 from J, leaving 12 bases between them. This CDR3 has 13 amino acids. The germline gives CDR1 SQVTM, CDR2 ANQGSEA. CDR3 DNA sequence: TGCAGCGTTGGATGGTCGCACGATCAGCCCCAGCATTTT. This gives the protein CSVGWSHDQPQHF.

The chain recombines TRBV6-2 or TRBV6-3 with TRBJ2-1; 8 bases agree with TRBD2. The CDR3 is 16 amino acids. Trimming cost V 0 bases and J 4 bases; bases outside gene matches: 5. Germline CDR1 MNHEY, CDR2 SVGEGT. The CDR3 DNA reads TGTGCCAGCAGTTACTCAGTGGTAGCGGGATACAATGAGCAGTTCTTC. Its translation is CASSYSVVAGYNEQFF.

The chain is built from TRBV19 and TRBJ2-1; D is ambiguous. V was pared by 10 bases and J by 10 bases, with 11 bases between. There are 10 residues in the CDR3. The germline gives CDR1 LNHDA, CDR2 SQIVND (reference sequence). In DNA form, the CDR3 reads TGTGCCACGGCCCTCGGAGAGCAGTTCTTC. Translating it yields CATALGEQFF.

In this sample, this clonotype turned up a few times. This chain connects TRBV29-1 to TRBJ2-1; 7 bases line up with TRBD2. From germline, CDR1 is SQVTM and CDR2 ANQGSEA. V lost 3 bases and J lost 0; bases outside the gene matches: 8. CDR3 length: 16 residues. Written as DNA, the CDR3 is TGCAGCGTTGAGGCAGGGAGGGGAGCCTCCTACAATGAGCAGTTCTTC. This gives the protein CSVEAGRGASYNEQFF.

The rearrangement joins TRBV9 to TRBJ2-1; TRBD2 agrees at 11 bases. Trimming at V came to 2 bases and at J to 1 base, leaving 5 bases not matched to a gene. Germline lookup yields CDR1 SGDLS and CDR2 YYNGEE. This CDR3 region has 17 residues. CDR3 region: CASSVGTSGGSYNEQFF. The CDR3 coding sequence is TGTGCCAGCAGCGTGGGGACTAGCGGAGGGTCCTACAATGAGCAGTTCTTC.

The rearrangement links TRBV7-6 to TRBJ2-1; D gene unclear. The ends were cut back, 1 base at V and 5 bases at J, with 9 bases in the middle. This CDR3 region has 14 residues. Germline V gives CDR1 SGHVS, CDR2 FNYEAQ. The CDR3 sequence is CASSLEATNNEQFF. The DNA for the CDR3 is TGTGCCAGCAGCTTAGAGGCGACCAACAATGAGCAGTTCTTC. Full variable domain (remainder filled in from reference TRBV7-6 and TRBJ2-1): GAGVSQSPRYKVTKRGQDVALRCDPISGHVSLYWYRQALGQGPEFLTYFNYEAQQDKSGLPNDRFSAERPEGSISTLTIQRTEQRDSAMYRCASSLEATNNEQFFGPGTRLTVL.

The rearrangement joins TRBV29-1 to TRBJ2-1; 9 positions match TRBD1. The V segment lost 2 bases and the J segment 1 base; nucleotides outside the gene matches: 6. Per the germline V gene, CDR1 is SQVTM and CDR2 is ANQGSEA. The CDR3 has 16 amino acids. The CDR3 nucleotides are TGCAGCGTTGAACCGGGGACAGGGCGGTCCTACAATGAGCAGTTCTTC. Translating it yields CSVEPGTGRSYNEQFF.

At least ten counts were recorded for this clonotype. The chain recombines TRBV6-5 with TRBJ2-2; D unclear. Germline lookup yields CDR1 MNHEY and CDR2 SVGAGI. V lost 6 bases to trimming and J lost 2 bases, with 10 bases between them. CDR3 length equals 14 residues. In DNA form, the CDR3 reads TGTGCCAGCAGCTTCGGACCAAACACCGGGGAGCTGTTTTTT. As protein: CASSFGPNTGELFF.

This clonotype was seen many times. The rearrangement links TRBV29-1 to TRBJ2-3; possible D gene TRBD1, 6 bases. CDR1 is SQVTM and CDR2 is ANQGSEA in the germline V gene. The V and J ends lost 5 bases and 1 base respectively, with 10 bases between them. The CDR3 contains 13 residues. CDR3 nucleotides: TGCAGCGTTCCCTCAGGGGGCACAGATACGCAGTATTTT. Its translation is CSVPSGGTDTQYF.

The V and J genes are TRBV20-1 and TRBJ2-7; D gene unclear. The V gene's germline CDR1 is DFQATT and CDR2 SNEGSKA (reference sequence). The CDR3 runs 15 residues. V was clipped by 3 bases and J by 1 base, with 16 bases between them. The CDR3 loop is CSASDVKWVSYEQYF. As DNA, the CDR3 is TGCAGTGCTAGTGACGTGAAGTGGGTATCCTACGAGCAGTACTTC.

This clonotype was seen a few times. This CDR3 is CASSFNRPGQYF. The CDR3 nucleotides read TGTGCCAGCAGCTTCAACAGGCCCGGGCAGTACTTC. The chain links TRBV7-8 to TRBJ2-7, with a weak D call TRBD1 (5 bases). Germline V gives CDR1 SGHVS, CDR2 FQNEAQ. V gave up 3 bases and J gave up 9 bases, with 12 bases separating them. The CDR3 is made up of 12 amino acids. The whole variable domain, remainder taken from reference TRBV7-8 and TRBJ2-7, is GAGVSQSPRYKVAKRGQDVALRCDPISGHVSLFWYQQALGQGPEFLTYFQNEAQLDKSGLPSDRFFAERPEGSVSTLKIQRTQQEDSAVYLCASSFNRPGQYFGPGTRLTVT.

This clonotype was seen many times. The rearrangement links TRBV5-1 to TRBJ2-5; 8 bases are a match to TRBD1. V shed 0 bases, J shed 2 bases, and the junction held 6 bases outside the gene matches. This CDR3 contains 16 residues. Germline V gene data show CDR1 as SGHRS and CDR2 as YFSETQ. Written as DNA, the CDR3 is TGCGCCAGCAGCTTGGAGGGCAGGGGGCGGCAAGAGACCCAGTACTTC. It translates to CASSLEGRGRQETQYF.

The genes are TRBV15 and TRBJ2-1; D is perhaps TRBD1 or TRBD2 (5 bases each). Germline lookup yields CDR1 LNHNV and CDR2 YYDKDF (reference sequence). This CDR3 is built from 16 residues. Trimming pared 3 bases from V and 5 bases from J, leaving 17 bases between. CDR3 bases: TGTGCCACCAGCAGGGCTAGCCATAGAGGGGACAATGAGCAGTTCTTC. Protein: CATSRASHRGDNEQFF.

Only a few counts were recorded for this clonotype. The CDR3 spells CATSDSWGETQYF. CDR3 DNA sequence: TGTGCCACCAGTGATTCGTGGGGAGAGACCCAGTACTTC. The chain employs TRBV24-1 and TRBJ2-5, with D hard to call. Trimming removed 2 bases at V and 4 bases at J, with 7 bases between. Germline V gene lookup returns CDR1 KGHDR and CDR2 SFDVKD. The CDR3 is 13 residues long.

CDR3 bases: TGCGCCAGCAGCTTGAAGGGGCAGACTAGCGGGCAGACTAGCACAGATACGCAGTATTTT. It specifies CASSLKGQTSGQTSTDTQYF. The V and J genes are TRBV5-1 and TRBJ2-3; 10 bases align to TRBD2. Germline CDR1 reads SGHRS; CDR2 reads YFSETQ. The CDR3 contains 20 residues. The V segment lost 1 base and the J segment 0 bases; nucleotides outside the gene matches: 14.

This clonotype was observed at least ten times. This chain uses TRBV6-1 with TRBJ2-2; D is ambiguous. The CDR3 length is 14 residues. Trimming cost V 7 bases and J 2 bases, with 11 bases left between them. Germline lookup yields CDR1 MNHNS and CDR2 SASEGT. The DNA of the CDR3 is TGTGCCAGCACCAGGTCCATTAACACCGGGGAGCTGTTTTTT. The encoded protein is CASTRSINTGELFF.

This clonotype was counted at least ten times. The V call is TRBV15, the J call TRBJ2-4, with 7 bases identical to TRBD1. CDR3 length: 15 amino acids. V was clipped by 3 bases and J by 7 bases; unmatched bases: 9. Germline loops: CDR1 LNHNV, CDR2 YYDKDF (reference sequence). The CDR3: CATSRTGKLENIQYF. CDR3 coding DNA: TGTGCCACCAGCAGGACAGGGAAACTAGAGAACATTCAGTACTTC.

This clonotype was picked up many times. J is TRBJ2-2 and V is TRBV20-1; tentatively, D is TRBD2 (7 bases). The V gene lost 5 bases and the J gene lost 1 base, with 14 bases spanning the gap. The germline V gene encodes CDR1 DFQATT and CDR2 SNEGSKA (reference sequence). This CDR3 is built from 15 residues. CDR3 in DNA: TGCAGTGCTCAGAGGGGGGGTAGGAACACCGGGGAGCTGTTTTTT. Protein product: CSAQRGGRNTGELFF.

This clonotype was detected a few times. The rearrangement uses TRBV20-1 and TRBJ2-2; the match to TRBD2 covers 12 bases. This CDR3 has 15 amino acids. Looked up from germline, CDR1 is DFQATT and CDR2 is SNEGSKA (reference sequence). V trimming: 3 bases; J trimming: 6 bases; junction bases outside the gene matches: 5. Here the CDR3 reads CSARDLAGGSGELFF. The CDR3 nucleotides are TGCAGTGCTAGGGATCTAGCGGGAGGGTCCGGGGAGCTGTTTTTT.

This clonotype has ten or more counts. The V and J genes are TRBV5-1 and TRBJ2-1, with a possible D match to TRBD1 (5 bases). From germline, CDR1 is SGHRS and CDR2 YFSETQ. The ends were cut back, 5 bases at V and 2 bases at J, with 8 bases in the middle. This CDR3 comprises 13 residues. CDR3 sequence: CASSQGTYNEQFF. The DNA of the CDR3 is TGCGCCAGCAGTCAGGGCACCTACAATGAGCAGTTCTTC.